The 25 T cell receptor beta chains in this list originate from one sample, sequenced in a study of radiotherapy plus CTLA-4 blockade in lung cancer. Repertoires were generated with immunoSEQ multiplex PCR, while TCRdb's copy carries only in-frame clones and drops some. The table lists about 48,000 clones, 70% to 90% of them singletons, with 17% in the top ten. Sample: peripheral blood, taken from a patient treated with radiotherapy plus ipilimumab. The source is a human donor with non-small cell lung cancer that progressed on radiotherapy plus ipilimumab. Some clones in this sample may be carry-over from other donors' samples.

The chain joins TRBV11-3 to TRBJ2-7; no clear D. The CDR3 has 14 amino acids. The V gene's germline CDR1 is SGHNT and CDR2 YENEEA. The ends were cut back, 2 bases at V and 7 bases at J, with 15 bases in the middle. DNA of the CDR3: TGTGCCAGCAGCTTACAAGGAGCAGACGAGGAGCAGTACTTC. Translation: CASSLQGADEEQYF.

The table lists this clone with a few counts. The chain couples TRBV6-5 to TRBJ1-1; TRBD1 is a possible D gene (5 bases). V lost 0 bases to trimming and J lost 1 base, with 9 bases between them. Per the germline V gene, CDR1 is MNHEY and CDR2 is SVGAGI. The CDR3 consists of 15 residues. The chain's CDR3 is CASSYSRRGNTEAFF. CDR3 DNA: TGTGCCAGCAGTTACTCGAGAAGGGGGAACACTGAAGCTTTCTTT.

CDR3: CASSLGLRLTNEQFF. In DNA form, the CDR3 reads TGCGCCAGCAGCTTGGGACTTCGGTTGACCAATGAGCAGTTCTTC. J is TRBJ2-1 and V is TRBV5-1; D not certain. V dropped 0 bases and J dropped 6 bases, with 13 bases sitting between them. Per the germline V gene, CDR1 is SGHRS and CDR2 is YFSETQ. The CDR3 consists of 15 residues.

This sequence joins TRBV25-1 and TRBJ1-1; D is ambiguous. The CDR3 spans 11 residues. Trimming left V 4 bases short and J 7 bases short, with 7 bases between. The germline V gene has CDR1 MGHDK and CDR2 SYGVNS. This CDR3 is CASSAHIEAFF. CDR3 bases: TGTGCCAGCAGTGCCCACATTGAAGCTTTCTTT.

The CDR3 bases are TGCAGCGTTGTATGGGGGGTTGGGGACAATGAGCAGTTCTTC. This translates into CSVVWGVGDNEQFF. V is TRBV29-1 and J is TRBJ2-1; tentative D call: TRBD2 (6 bases). The ends were cut back, 4 bases at V and 5 bases at J, with 15 bases in the middle. The CDR3 consists of 14 residues. CDR1 SQVTM and CDR2 ANQGSEA come from the germline V gene.

This sequence joins TRBV6-4 and TRBJ2-1; TRBD2 matches at 15 bases. Losses at the gene ends were 2 bases for V and 9 bases for J; bases not matched to a gene: 2. The CDR3 is 15 residues long. The germline gives CDR1 MRHNA, CDR2 SNTAGT. As DNA, the CDR3 is TGTGCCAGCAGTGACGGACTAGCGGGAGGGGGTGAGCAGTTCTTC. The encoded protein is CASSDGLAGGGEQFF.

The chain has TRBV19 and TRBJ2-1, with 7 bases fitting TRBD1. The CDR3 is 17 residues long. Germline V lookup: CDR1 LNHDA, CDR2 SQIVND (reference sequence). Germline trimming cut 4 bases from V and 2 bases from J; bases unmatched to any gene: 11. CDR3 loop: CASSTYPQGLPYNEQFF. DNA of the CDR3: TGTGCCAGTAGTACCTACCCACAGGGGCTCCCCTACAATGAGCAGTTCTTC.

V gene TRBV21-1 combines with J gene TRBJ2-7; TRBD2 is the table's D call, not checked against the DNA. TRBV21-1 is termed a pseudogene. CDR3 length: 17 amino acids. The CDR3 loop is CASSNPVERETRYEQYF. The CDR3 bases are TGTGCCAGCAGCAACCCCGTGGAGCGGGAGACAAGATACGAGCAGTACTTC.

The chain is built from TRBV10-2 and TRBJ1-1; 7 bases match TRBD1. Losses at the gene ends were 10 bases for V and 10 bases for J; bases not matched to a gene: 9. Germline V gives CDR1 WSHSY, CDR2 SAAADI. The CDR3 runs to 11 residues. The CDR3 DNA reads as TGCGCCACTCTATGGACAGGACGAGCTTTCTTT. The encoded protein is CATLWTGRAFF.

This clone was seen once. The CDR3 bases are TGTGCCAGTAGTGCCTTCCCTACAGTTAACTATGGCTACACCTTC. This translates into CASSAFPTVNYGYTF. The chain joins TRBV19 to TRBJ1-2; the D is unclear. Germline V lookup: CDR1 LNHDA, CDR2 SQIVND (reference sequence). Between the trimmed V and J ends, which lost 5 bases and 1 base, there was a span of 14 bases. This CDR3 region has 15 residues.

J is TRBJ2-7 and V is TRBV6-5; D uncertain. This CDR3 has 13 amino acids. The germline V gene has CDR1 MNHEY and CDR2 SVGAGI. Trimming removed 2 bases at V and 3 bases at J, with 8 bases between. CDR3 in amino acids: CASSYGQHYEQYF. The CDR3 DNA reads as TGTGCCAGCAGTTACGGGCAGCACTACGAGCAGTACTTC.

This sequence joins TRBV5-6 and TRBJ1-2; D call uncertain. Trimming left V 0 bases short and J 0 bases short, with 9 bases between. This CDR3 is built from 15 residues. The germline CDR1 and CDR2 sequences are SGHDT and YYEEEE. CDR3 in amino acids: CASSLGPPPNYGYTF. CDR3 DNA sequence: TGTGCCAGCAGCTTGGGGCCTCCTCCTAACTATGGCTACACCTTC.

J is TRBJ2-1 and V is TRBV28; D gene ambiguous. Trimming shortened V by 5 bases and J by 8 bases, and 4 bases separated the two germline ends. Germline CDR1 MDHEN, CDR2 SYDVKM. The CDR3 runs 10 residues. The CDR3 loop reads CASSEYEQFF. CDR3 in DNA: TGTGCCAGCAGTGAGTATGAGCAGTTCTTC.

This clone was detected only once. This chain joins TRBV11-1 and TRBJ2-2, with TRBD1 matching 8 bases. Per the germline V gene, CDR1 is SGHAT and CDR2 is FQDESV (reference sequence). With V trimmed by 5 bases and J by 5 bases, 7 bases remained unmatched. The CDR3 consists of 15 residues. In nucleotides, the CDR3 is TGTGCCAGCAGCCTGGGACAGGTCGGGACCGGGGAGCTGTTTTTT. Its protein is CASSLGQVGTGELFF.

The rearrangement uses TRBV25-1 and TRBJ2-2; TRBD1 matches at 9 bases. V trimming: 3 bases; J trimming: 4 bases; junction bases outside the gene matches: 6. The CDR3 sequence is 16 residues long. Germline assignment: CDR1 MGHDK and CDR2 SYGVNS. The CDR3 DNA reads TGTGCCAGCAGTGACCCCGGGACAGGGTTCACCGGGGAGCTGTTTTTT. This codes for CASSDPGTGFTGELFF.

The chain is built from TRBV5-1 and TRBJ1-4; 7 bases agree with TRBD1. The ends lost 4 bases at V and 4 bases at J; junction bases unmatched: 4. The CDR3 has 14 residues. Germline V CDR1 and CDR2: SGHRS, YFSETQ. The CDR3 spells CASSKTGSNEKLFF. The CDR3 DNA follows: TGCGCCAGCAGCAAGACAGGGAGTAATGAAAAACTGTTTTTT.

CDR3 sequence reads: CASSVDIGSSYNSPLHF. For the CDR3, the DNA is TGTGCCAGCAGCGTAGATATCGGGAGCTCCTATAATTCACCCCTCCACTTT. V is TRBV9 and J is TRBJ1-6; D unresolved. CDR1 is SGDLS and CDR2 is YYNGEE in the germline V gene. With 0 bases removed from V and 0 bases from J, the gap between germline ends came to 10 bases. The CDR3 has 17 residues.

The rearrangement uses TRBV19 and TRBJ1-1; D might be TRBD1 (5 bases). The CDR3 runs 12 residues. From germline, CDR1 is LNHDA and CDR2 SQIVND (reference sequence). The CDR3 DNA reads as TGTGCAGTTCAGGGCCCGAACACTGAAGCTTTCTTT. It translates to CAVQGPNTEAFF. Full variable domain (missing parts from reference TRBV19 and TRBJ1-1): DGGITQSPKYLFRKEGQNVTLSCEQNLNHDAMYWYRQDPGQGLRLIYYSQIVNDFQKGDIAEGYSVSREKKESFPLTVTSAQKNPTAFYLCAVQGPNTEAFFGQGTRLTVV.

This chain links TRBV6-5 with TRBJ2-6; D possibly corresponds to TRBD2 (5 bases). Germline V gene data show CDR1 as MNHEY and CDR2 as SVGAGI. Trimming took 2 bases from V and 0 from J, leaving 5 bases between them. CDR3 size: 15 residues. This CDR3 reads CASSYSGSGANVLTF. Here the CDR3 DNA reads TGTGCCAGCAGTTACAGCGGCTCTGGGGCCAACGTCCTGACTTTC.

The rearrangement uses TRBV25-1 and TRBJ2-7, with 7 bases lining up with TRBD2. Germline CDR1 and CDR2: MGHDK and SYGVNS. With V trimmed by 2 bases and J by 5 bases, 12 bases remained unmatched. CDR3 length: 16 amino acids. The CDR3 DNA sequence: TGTGCCAGCAGTGAAAGAGGGACTATTCGGTCCCACGAGCAGTACTTC. Its translation is CASSERGTIRSHEQYF.

This clone was picked up a small number of times. The chain uses TRBV25-1 and TRBJ1-1; 7 bases line up with TRBD1. This CDR3 spans 15 amino acids. Germline CDR1 and CDR2: MGHDK and SYGVNS. Germline trimming cut 3 bases from V and 0 bases from J; bases unmatched to any gene: 4. The CDR3 loop is CASSERQGLNTEAFF. The CDR3, as DNA: TGTGCCAGCAGTGAGCGACAGGGCCTGAACACTGAAGCTTTCTTT.

The V gene is TRBV19, the J gene TRBJ2-3; 7 bases align to TRBD1. Germline CDR1 and CDR2: LNHDA and SQIVND (reference sequence). This CDR3 spans 11 amino acids. The ends lost 9 bases at V and 4 bases at J; junction bases unmatched: 1. The CDR3 DNA sequence: TGTGCCAGCACAGGGGCAGATACGCAGTATTTT. This sequence encodes CASTGADTQYF.

V gene TRBV29-1 combines with J gene TRBJ2-7; 7 nucleotides agree with TRBD1. The germline V gene encodes CDR1 SQVTM and CDR2 ANQGSEA. The CDR3 covers 11 residues. Losses at the gene ends were 5 bases for V and 8 bases for J; bases not matched to a gene: 6. CDR3 loop: CSVWARGKQYF. The CDR3, as DNA: TGCAGCGTTTGGGCCAGGGGGAAGCAGTACTTC.

The CDR3 DNA is TGCGCCAGCAGCCAAGGTTTTTTGGGCGCAGATTCACCCCTCCACTTT. As protein: CASSQGFLGADSPLHF. The chain carries TRBV4-3 and TRBJ1-6, with D unclear. Germline V gene lookup returns CDR1 LGHNA and CDR2 YSLEER. V was shortened by 1 base and J by 8 bases, with 15 bases between the two germline ends. This CDR3 is built from 16 residues.

This sequence joins TRBV5-6 and TRBJ1-5; no clear D. Trimming took 0 bases from V and 2 from J, leaving 6 bases between them. Germline CDR1 SGHDT, CDR2 YYEEEE. The CDR3 has 14 amino acids. The CDR3 spells CASSLGVGNQPQHF. The CDR3 DNA sequence: TGTGCCAGCAGCTTGGGTGTAGGCAATCAGCCCCAGCATTTT.